What follows are 7 T cell receptor beta chains derived from one specimen sequenced in a study of patients and donors after allogeneic stem cell transplantation (dated by TCRdb to 2020 to 2022). Library preparation used RT-PCR. The sequencing machine was a NextSeq 550. Starting from the raw public reads, TCRdb applied fastp trimming at Q25, assembled clones with MiXCR and retained in-frame beta chains. Entries are consolidated by CDR3 protein sequence, retaining the most common genes and DNA. The sample profile shows 800,000 to 1,000,000 distinct CDR3 sequences; approximately 18% of them were found once. The ten largest clones represent 6% of the sample. Sequencing was done on a sample of blood, either unsorted or a sorted T cell fraction (not recorded which). The receptors were gathered from a human donor who was either an allogeneic HSCT recipient or a stem cell or donor lymphocyte infusion donor (not recorded which). It is not recorded whose cells these are; they may come from a transplant donor.

This clonotype was counted between two and nine times. The chain links TRBV24-1 to TRBJ2-2; D remains ambiguous. V shed 6 bases and J shed 4 bases, with 5 bases lying between them. This CDR3 is built from 12 residues. From germline, CDR1 is KGHDR and CDR2 SFDVKD. The CDR3 coding sequence is TGTGCCACCAGTCCATTCACCGGGGAGCTGTTTTTT. Encoded protein: CATSPFTGELFF.

This clonotype has at least ten counts. The genes are TRBV12-3 or TRBV12-4 and TRBJ1-1; 7 positions match TRBD1. J lost 4 bases, V lost 3 bases, and 5 bases had no gene match. This CDR3 is 14 amino acids long. The CDR3, as DNA: TGTGCCAGCAGTTTTGAGGGGGCAATCACTGAAGCTTTCTTT. Translation: CASSFEGAITEAFF.

This chain links TRBV7-6 with TRBJ2-3; either TRBD1 or TRBD2 may supply D (5 bases each). CDR3 size: 17 residues. Trimming took 3 bases from V and 2 from J, leaving 18 bases between them. CDR1 is SGHVS and CDR2 is FNYEAQ in the germline V gene. The CDR3 spells CASSFGTPGSVTDTQYF. The CDR3 DNA reads as TGTGCCAGCAGCTTCGGGACCCCCGGGTCGGTCACAGATACGCAGTATTTT.

The chain links TRBV20-1 to TRBJ2-5; 10 bases align to TRBD2. CDR3 length: 15 residues. Per the germline V gene, CDR1 is DFQATT and CDR2 is SNEGSKA (reference sequence). Germline trimming cut 6 bases from V and 5 bases from J; bases unmatched to any gene: 12. CDR3: CSANVGSGGWETQYF. CDR3 in DNA: TGCAGTGCCAATGTCGGTAGCGGGGGGTGGGAGACCCAGTACTTC.

This clonotype has more than one count but fewer than ten. The chain links TRBV25-1 to TRBJ1-1; D is unclear. Germline V gives CDR1 MGHDK, CDR2 SYGVNS. This CDR3 is built from 11 residues. V lost 3 bases to trimming and J lost 8 bases, with 7 bases between them. In nucleotides, the CDR3 is TGTGCCAGCAGTGAGTACGAGGAAGCTTTCTTT. As protein: CASSEYEEAFF. Together with reference TRBV25-1 and TRBJ1-1, the CDR3 gives the full variable domain: EADIYQTPRYLVIGTGKKITLECSQTMGHDKMYWYQQDPGMELHLIHYSYGVNSTEKGDLSSESTVSRIRTEHFPLTLESARPSHTSQYLCASSEYEEAFFGQGTRLTVV.

This clonotype was seen more than once but under ten times. The rearrangement uses TRBV5-1 and TRBJ2-1, with D perhaps TRBD1 or TRBD2 (6 bases each). Trimming removed 2 bases from V and 7 bases from J, with 16 bases in between. Germline V CDR1 and CDR2: SGHRS, YFSETQ. This CDR3 has 15 residues. The CDR3 is CASSFLRGEGNEQFF. The CDR3 region has the DNA TGCGCCAGCAGCTTTTTGAGGGGGGAAGGGAATGAGCAGTTCTTC. The full variable domain, rest sourced from reference TRBV5-1 and TRBJ2-1, is KAGVTQTPRYLIKTRGQQVTLSCSPISGHRSVSWYQQTPGQGLQFLFEYFSETQRNKGNFPGRFSGRQFSNSRSEMNVSTLELGDSALYLCASSFLRGEGNEQFFGPGTRLTVL.

The V and J genes are TRBV29-1 and TRBJ2-1; D remains ambiguous. Germline V gives CDR1 SQVTM, CDR2 ANQGSEA. The CDR3 contains 9 residues. Trimming left V 3 bases short and J 8 bases short, with 2 bases between. CDR3 in DNA: TGCAGCGTTGATTATGAGCAGTTCTTC. Translating it yields CSVDYEQFF.